Shown below are 3 T cell receptor beta chains from a single sample sequenced in a study of blood T cells in healthy people across ages. Together with a sample-barcoded 5' primer, a J-beta primer mix was included in a second PCR lasting 7 to 11 cycles. TCRdb recomputed calls from the 5' RACE reads with MiXCR, one row per CDR3 protein. The table records about a million distinct CDR3 sequences, approximately 49% of them present only once. The sequenced sample was blood. These TCRs come from a man aged 25-45 years in good health.

This clonotype was observed a handful of times. A read error is possible here, since a much larger clone lies one base away. This chain connects TRBV20-1 to TRBJ2-5; D gene uncertain. Per germline, CDR1 DFQATT and CDR2 SNEGSKA (reference sequence). The V gene lost 6 bases and the J gene lost 11 bases, with 25 bases spanning the gap. The CDR3 is 14 amino acids. The CDR3 DNA reads as TGCAGTGCCACCACCGCCCTGGGGTACAATGAGCAGTACTTC. It is translated as CSATTALGYNEQYF.

This chain joins TRBV2 and TRBJ2-7; D possibly matches TRBD1 or TRBD2 (6 bases each). The V gene lost 8 bases and the J gene lost 10 bases, with 24 bases spanning the gap. The length of the CDR3 is 14 residues. Germline loops: CDR1 SNHLY, CDR2 FYNNEI. CDR3 bases: TGTGCCAGCGTCGTCGGGGGCCCCAGTCGGTCCCAGTACTTC. Amino acids: CASVVGGPSRSQYF.

V gene TRBV27 combines with J gene TRBJ2-7; D is ambiguous. Germline V CDR1 and CDR2: MNHEY, SMNVEV (reference sequence). The germline V and J ends were trimmed by 4 bases and 1 base, with 8 bases remaining between them. CDR3 length: 13 amino acids. CDR3 in amino acids: CASSYVRSYEQYF. The CDR3 DNA reads TGTGCCAGCAGTTACGTTCGGTCCTACGAGCAGTACTTC.